The 9 T cell receptor beta chains below were found in one sample sequenced in a study of graft-versus-host responses after intestinal transplantation. TCRdb's table, derived via immunoSEQ multiplex PCR, lists solely in-frame clones and lacks some. The data hold roughly 110,000 clones, with about 91% observed a single time. The antigens of these receptors remain unknown. The sample in question was unstimulated CD4+ T cells sorted from spleen or lymph node cells, obtained before transplant. The receptor source for this set is a human donor who was the organ donor for an intestinal transplant.

V usage is TRBV7-9 and J usage is TRBJ1-1, with D perhaps matching TRBD1 (6 bases). Germline lookup yields CDR1 SEHNR and CDR2 FQNEAQ (reference sequence). The CDR3 totals 17 residues. Trimming left V 2 bases short and J 3 bases short, with 19 bases between. In DNA form, the CDR3 reads TGTGCCAGCAGCTTAATAATCGATCGGACAGCCCACACTGAAGCTTTCTTT. Amino acid sequence: CASSLIIDRTAHTEAFF.

The V gene is TRBV5-1, the J gene TRBJ1-4, with 8 bases lining up with TRBD1. Germline V gene data show CDR1 as SGHRS and CDR2 as YFSETQ. V lost 2 bases and J lost 8; bases outside the gene matches: 11. This CDR3 comprises 16 residues. The CDR3 is CASSLGGTGRGEKLFF. Written as DNA, the CDR3 is TGCGCCAGCAGCTTAGGTGGGACAGGACGTGGGGAAAAACTGTTTTTT.

V and J are TRBV7-3 and TRBJ2-3; 8 bases agree with TRBD2. Germline V gene lookup returns CDR1 SGHTA and CDR2 FQGTGA. The CDR3 runs to 17 residues. V lost 5 bases, J lost 1 base, and 11 bases stayed unmatched. The CDR3 loop reads CASSPTRHSGGTDTQYF. In DNA form, the CDR3 reads TGTGCCAGCAGCCCTACCCGACATAGCGGGGGCACAGATACGCAGTATTTT. The entire variable domain, with the rest obtained from reference TRBV7-3 and TRBJ2-3, is as follows: GAGVSQTPSNKVTEKGKYVELRCDPISGHTALYWYRQSLGQGPEFLIYFQGTGAADDSGLPNDRFFAVRPEGSVSTLKIQRTERGDSAVYLCASSPTRHSGGTDTQYFGPGTRLTVL.

Details on this clone: The sample has other DNA sequences that encode this CDR3 too. This rearrangement joins TRBV29-1 to TRBJ2-7; no clear D. Germline V gene data show CDR1 as SQVTM and CDR2 as ANQGSEA. CDR3 length: 10 residues. V was clipped by 6 bases and J by 1 base, with 4 bases between them. The DNA of the CDR3 is TGCAGCGTAGGGTCCTACGAGCAGTACTTC. It translates to CSVGSYEQYF.

J is TRBJ1-4 and V is TRBV5-4; tentative D call: TRBD1 (5 bases). From germline, CDR1 is SGHNT and CDR2 YYREEE (reference sequence). The germline V and J ends were trimmed by 0 bases and 2 bases, with 5 bases remaining between them. The CDR3 spans 14 residues. The DNA for the CDR3 is TGTGCCAGCAGCTTGGCAGGGACTAATGAAAAACTGTTTTTT. Its translation: CASSLAGTNEKLFF.

This clone has more than one count but fewer than ten. This chain connects TRBV7-9 to TRBJ1-1; no firm D call. Germline V gene lookup returns CDR1 SEHNR and CDR2 FQNEAQ (reference sequence). CDR3 size: 15 residues. V was trimmed by 4 bases and J by 1 base, leaving 13 bases between them. The CDR3 spells CASSYADPWNTEAFF. CDR3 nucleotides: TGTGCCAGCAGCTACGCTGATCCTTGGAACACTGAAGCTTTCTTT.

This clone was counted between two and nine times. The gene calls are TRBV6-1 and TRBJ2-5, with 10 bases lining up with TRBD1. The length of the CDR3 is 14 residues. CDR1 MNHNS and CDR2 SASEGT come from the germline V gene. Trimming at V came to 4 bases and at J to 4 bases, leaving 3 bases not matched to a gene. CDR3 coding DNA: TGTGCCAGCAGTGGGACAGGGGGGGGAGAGACCCAGTACTTC. Translation gives CASSGTGGGETQYF.

The chain is built from TRBV10-1 and TRBJ1-1; 10 positions agree with TRBD1. Trimming cost V 5 bases and J 5 bases; bases outside gene matches: 5. The V gene's germline CDR1 is WNHNN and CDR2 SYGVQD (reference sequence). CDR3 length: 14 amino acids. CDR3 in amino acids: CASSHPGQGTEAFF. The CDR3 bases are TGCGCCAGCAGTCATCCGGGACAGGGGACTGAAGCTTTCTTT.

V gene TRBV7-3 combines with J gene TRBJ2-2; TRBD2 agrees at 9 bases. From germline, CDR1 is SGHTA and CDR2 FQGTGA. The CDR3 extends over 15 amino acids. V dropped 6 bases and J dropped 4; count of bases not matched to a gene: 6. This CDR3 is CASSLSGSATGELFF. In DNA form, the CDR3 reads TGTGCCAGCAGTCTTAGCGGGAGCGCCACCGGGGAGCTGTTTTTT.